Each of the 8 T cell receptor beta chains below was sequenced from the same sample in a study of shared clonotypes between healthy human individuals. The method was immunoSEQ multiplex PCR; TCRdb's version includes in-frame clones alone and lacks a portion of them. The sample contains under 550,000 clones, approximately 95% of which appear only once. Sample: naive CD4+ T cells sorted from blood. Subset defined: CD45RA+ positively selected. Source of these receptors: a woman between 25 and 40 years old in good health.

This chain joins TRBV18 and TRBJ2-7; 9 bases line up with TRBD2. Germline V gives CDR1 KGHSH, CDR2 LQKENI. The length of the CDR3 is 18 residues. The trim removed 1 base at V and 0 bases at J, leaving 10 bases unmatched. CDR3 protein: CASSPRGVEREASYEQYF. The CDR3 DNA follows: TGTGCCAGCTCACCACGGGGTGTTGAGCGGGAGGCCTCCTACGAGCAGTACTTC.

The V and J genes are TRBV6-6 and TRBJ2-2; TRBD1 aligns across 11 bases. This CDR3 comprises 16 residues. The trim removed 7 bases at V and 3 bases at J, leaving 7 bases unmatched. The germline V gene encodes CDR1 MNHNY and CDR2 SVGAGI (reference sequence). The CDR3 region has the DNA TGTGCCAGCAAAGAGGGACAGGGGGATTACACCGGGGAGCTGTTTTTT. This gives the protein CASKEGQGDYTGELFF.

V usage is TRBV6-4 and J usage is TRBJ2-1; D remains unclear. In germline, CDR1 is MRHNA, CDR2 SNTAGT. V was cut by 4 bases and J by 0 bases, with 10 bases left in between. This CDR3 is 15 amino acids long. CDR3 nucleotide sequence: TGTGCCAGCAGTGTGGCCCCGGGCTCCTACAATGAGCAGTTCTTC. Translated: CASSVAPGSYNEQFF.

The V call is TRBV4-1, the J call TRBJ1-5; D remains unclear. V lost 0 bases and J lost 7, with 16 bases in between. From germline, CDR1 is MGHRA and CDR2 YSYEKL. The CDR3 covers 16 residues. The CDR3 loop reads CASSQEGGRERQPQHF. In nucleotides, the CDR3 is TGCGCCAGCAGCCAAGAAGGCGGTAGGGAACGGCAGCCCCAGCATTTT.

The chain uses TRBV5-8 and TRBJ2-5, with 7 nucleotides matching TRBD1. CDR3 length: 15 residues. V lost 0 bases to trimming and J lost 2 bases; unmatched junction nucleotides: 4. CDR1 is SGHTS and CDR2 is YDEGEE in the germline V gene. CDR3 DNA sequence: TGTGCCAGCAGCTTGGAGGGCAGGGGGCAAGAGACCCAGTACTTC. It codes for CASSLEGRGQETQYF.

This rearrangement joins TRBV28 to TRBJ1-1; no clear D gene. V lost 4 bases and J 3 bases, leaving 9 bases between the germline ends. The CDR3 spans 13 residues. Germline lookup yields CDR1 MDHEN and CDR2 SYDVKM. CDR3: CASSSYQDTEAFF. The DNA of the CDR3 is TGTGCCAGCAGTTCATACCAGGACACTGAAGCTTTCTTT.

This clone was seen a few times. The chain joins TRBV10-1 to TRBJ2-7; 14 nucleotides match TRBD2. The CDR3 contains 16 residues. From germline, CDR1 is WNHNN and CDR2 SYGVQD (reference sequence). Trimming removed 2 bases from V and 5 bases from J; junction bases left unmatched: 5. CDR3 residues: CASSELGTSGSHEQYF. CDR3 nucleotide sequence: TGCGCCAGCAGTGAGCTGGGGACTAGCGGGAGCCACGAGCAGTACTTC.

The rearrangement links TRBV5-1 to TRBJ2-5, with 7 bases lining up with TRBD2. The V gene end was trimmed by 3 bases and the J gene end by 4 bases; junction bases not matched to a gene: 6. CDR3 length: 14 residues. Germline CDR1 reads SGHRS; CDR2 reads YFSETQ. The CDR3 loop reads CASSSGEGGETQYF. The CDR3 DNA sequence: TGCGCCAGCAGCTCGGGGGAGGGCGGAGAGACCCAGTACTTC. The variable domain in full, completed from reference TRBV5-1 and TRBJ2-5, reads KAGVTQTPRYLIKTRGQQVTLSCSPISGHRSVSWYQQTPGQGLQFLFEYFSETQRNKGNFPGRFSGRQFSNSRSEMNVSTLELGDSALYLCASSSGEGGETQYFGPGTRLLVL.